A single sample gave rise to the 30 T cell receptor beta chains below, sequenced in a study of blood T cell repertoires in COVID-19. Assay: immunoSEQ multiplex PCR; the TCRdb copy retains only in-frame clones and omits some. The repertoire holds more than 200,000 clones, over 80% seen once, with 2% to 3% in the top ten. The sequencing sample was made of peripheral blood. The source is a man aged 25-40 years with COVID-19, enrolled during active disease.

On this clone: One end of the junction fails to match germline, which may point to a read error. The J gene is TRBJ2-3, the V gene TRBV7-2, with 8 positions matching TRBD2. Germline V gene sequence: CDR1 SGHTA, CDR2 FQGNSA. The CDR3 is 19 amino acids. The CDR3 loop reads CASSQKWRGALGLRYALHF. CDR3 DNA: TGTGCCAGCAGCCAAAAGTGGCGGGGGGCGCTCGGATTGAGATACGCGTTGCATTTT.

This clone was seen just once. The DNA of the CDR3 is TGTGCCAGCTCATCCTCCGGGACAGGGCACTCTGGAAACACCATATATTTT. It codes for CASSSSGTGHSGNTIYF. The gene calls are TRBV18 and TRBJ1-3, with TRBD1 matching over 9 bases. The V gene's germline CDR1 is KGHSH and CDR2 LQKENI. The ends lost 5 bases at V and 0 bases at J; junction bases unmatched: 8. The CDR3 consists of 17 residues.

The genes are TRBV15 and TRBJ2-1; 10 bases are a match to TRBD2. The CDR3 totals 15 residues. Germline V CDR1 and CDR2: LNHNV, YYDKDF (reference sequence). Unmatched junction bases numbered 6, after V lost 8 bases and J lost 2 bases. This chain's CDR3 is CATLAGGPPYNEQFF. DNA for the CDR3: TGTGCCACCTTAGCGGGAGGCCCCCCCTACAATGAGCAGTTCTTC.

The rearrangement uses TRBV5-1 and TRBJ2-7; 8 bases agree with TRBD1. The CDR3 is 14 residues long. The germline V gene has CDR1 SGHRS and CDR2 YFSETQ. Losses at the gene ends were 2 bases for V and 4 bases for J; bases not matched to a gene: 5. CDR3 loop: CASSFPGQEYEQYF. In DNA form, the CDR3 reads TGCGCCAGCAGCTTCCCGGGACAGGAGTACGAGCAGTACTTC.

The chain has TRBV6-5 and TRBJ1-1; tentatively, D is TRBD1 (5 bases). V was clipped by 9 bases and J by 1 base, with 15 bases between them. This CDR3 is 14 amino acids long. Germline CDR1 reads MNHEY; CDR2 reads SVGAGI. The CDR3 DNA is TGTGCCAGTTCGGCGGGGCTCGGGAACACTGAAGCTTTCTTT. Residues: CASSAGLGNTEAFF.

This sequence joins TRBV19 and TRBJ2-2; the match to TRBD2 covers 9 bases. Germline CDR1 LNHDA, CDR2 SQIVND (reference sequence). The CDR3 runs 16 residues. Trimming took 1 base from V and 2 from J; bases not matched to a gene: 2. CDR3 sequence: CASSIGLAVNTGELFF. As DNA, the CDR3 is TGTGCCAGTAGTATAGGACTAGCGGTTAACACCGGGGAGCTGTTTTTT. Full variable domain (remainder filled in from reference TRBV19 and TRBJ2-2): DGGITQSPKYLFRKEGQNVTLSCEQNLNHDAMYWYRQDPGQGLRLIYYSQIVNDFQKGDIAEGYSVSREKKESFPLTVTSAQKNPTAFYLCASSIGLAVNTGELFFGEGSRLTVL.

The chain couples TRBV18 to TRBJ1-4; 7 bases line up with TRBD1. CDR1 is KGHSH, CDR2 LQKENI, per germline. Germline trimming cut 3 bases from V and 8 bases from J; bases unmatched to any gene: 9. CDR3 length: 15 residues. The CDR3 loop is CASSPPETGWEKLFF. In DNA, the CDR3 is TGTGCCAGCTCACCCCCCGAGACAGGGTGGGAAAAACTGTTTTTT.

The chain uses TRBV3-1 (or the pseudogene TRBV3-2) and TRBJ1-1; 8 bases align to TRBD1. With 4 bases clipped from V and 0 bases from J, the junction kept 7 bases outside the gene matches. CDR1 and CDR2 (germline): LGHDT, YNNKEL (reference sequence). This CDR3 has 16 residues. CDR3 in amino acids: CASSPWTGSMNTEAFF. The CDR3 nucleotides are TGTGCCAGCAGCCCTTGGACAGGGAGCATGAACACTGAAGCTTTCTTT.

The chain links TRBV30 to TRBJ2-7, with 14 bases fitting TRBD2. The CDR3 is made up of 15 amino acids. V gave up 5 bases and J gave up 3 bases; unmatched junction bases: 6. CDR1 and CDR2 from the germline V gene are GTSNPN and SVGIG (reference sequence). The CDR3 nucleotides read TGTGCCTGGGGACTAGCGGGAGGAGTTAACTACGAGCAGTACTTC. It codes for CAWGLAGGVNYEQYF.

The chain carries TRBV5-4 and TRBJ2-1, with 12 positions matching TRBD2. Unmatched junction bases numbered 15, after V lost 4 bases and J lost 7 bases. CDR1 is SGHNT, CDR2 YYREEE, per germline (reference sequence). CDR3 length: 18 residues. The CDR3 DNA reads TGTGCCAGCAGCCCACTTGAGACTAGCGGGGGTTTTTGGAATGAGCAGTTCTTC. This gives the protein CASSPLETSGGFWNEQFF.

The chain links TRBV10-3 to TRBJ2-7; D is perhaps TRBD2 (5 bases). CDR1 ENHRY and CDR2 SYGVKD come from the germline V gene. V lost 0 bases and J lost 12, with 12 bases in between. This CDR3 has 12 residues. The CDR3 sequence: CAISESRESRYF. CDR3 DNA sequence: TGTGCCATCAGTGAGTCGAGGGAGTCTCGGTACTTC.

This sequence joins TRBV6-5 and TRBJ1-2, with no clear D. The CDR3 spans 14 residues. Germline CDR1 reads MNHEY; CDR2 reads SVGAGI. V was trimmed by 5 bases and J by 5 bases, leaving 15 bases between them. CDR3 coding DNA: TGTGCCAGCAGTCCGGTCCGGGAAATTTATGGCTACACCTTC. This codes for CASSPVREIYGYTF.

The chain employs TRBV3-1 (or the pseudogene TRBV3-2) and TRBJ2-2, with D unclear. The CDR3 runs to 14 residues. Germline V gives CDR1 LGHDT, CDR2 YNNKEL (reference sequence). Trimming cost V 3 bases and J 1 base, with 6 bases left between them. This CDR3 is CASSQNRNTGELFF. The CDR3 region has the DNA TGTGCCAGCAGCCAGAACAGGAACACCGGGGAGCTGTTTTTT.

V is TRBV2 and J is TRBJ1-2, with D possibly TRBD1 on 6 matching bases. Germline V gene sequence: CDR1 SNHLY, CDR2 FYNNEI. CDR3 length equals 15 residues. Trimming stripped 8 bases from V and 6 bases from J, with 22 bases between. The CDR3 DNA sequence: TGTGCCAGCGATCTAAAAGGGGGATCTCGCGATGGCTACACCTTC. It translates to CASDLKGGSRDGYTF.

The chain joins TRBV5-1 to TRBJ1-2; no reliable D call. This CDR3 is 12 amino acids long. Between the trimmed V and J ends, which lost 0 bases and 6 bases, there was a span of 6 bases. Germline assignment: CDR1 SGHRS and CDR2 YFSETQ. CDR3 DNA: TGCGCCAGCAGCTTGGCTAGCAATGGCTACACCTTC. It codes for CASSLASNGYTF.

Concerning this clone itself: Other DNA sequences within the sample encode an identical CDR3. The DNA for the CDR3 is TGTGCCTGGAGTGTCGGTATAACCGGGGAGCTGTTTTTT. It translates to CAWSVGITGELFF. The chain recombines TRBV30 with TRBJ2-2, with unresolved D. Germline lookup yields CDR1 GTSNPN and CDR2 SVGIG (reference sequence). V was pared by 0 bases and J by 5 bases, with 7 bases between. The CDR3 contains 13 residues.

The chain has TRBV4-1 and TRBJ2-1; D might be TRBD1 (6 bases). The CDR3 loop spans 16 amino acids. With 1 base removed from V and 0 bases from J, the gap between germline ends came to 10 bases. Germline V gives CDR1 MGHRA, CDR2 YSYEKL. Written as DNA, the CDR3 is TGCGCCAGCAGCCAAGGAGGGGGTAGCTCCTACAATGAGCAGTTCTTC. Its protein is CASSQGGGSSYNEQFF.

The chain is built from TRBV11-1 and TRBJ1-2; no clear D gene. From germline, CDR1 is SGHAT and CDR2 FQDESV (reference sequence). This CDR3 contains 14 residues. V was trimmed by 0 bases and J by 4 bases, leaving 9 bases between them. Here the CDR3 DNA reads TGTGCCAGCAGCTTAGCGGCAGAGCGCTATGGCTACACCTTC. It specifies CASSLAAERYGYTF.

This chain joins TRBV25-1 and TRBJ2-1, with TRBD1 as a possible D gene (6 bases). Germline CDR1 reads MGHDK; CDR2 reads SYGVNS. The CDR3 totals 16 residues. Between the trimmed V and J ends, which lost 3 bases and 4 bases, there was a span of 16 bases. Here the CDR3 DNA reads TGTGCCAGCAGTGATCCCAGGACAGAGCATTACAATGAGCAGTTCTTC. This encodes CASSDPRTEHYNEQFF.

In DNA form, the CDR3 reads TGTGCCAGCAGTGAATCCCAGGGTCGGGATGAAAAACTGTTTTTT. It is translated as CASSESQGRDEKLFF. This chain connects TRBV25-1 to TRBJ1-4, with D possibly TRBD1 on 5 matching bases. This CDR3 comprises 15 residues. With 1 base removed from V and 6 bases from J, the gap between germline ends came to 12 bases. The germline V gene has CDR1 MGHDK and CDR2 SYGVNS.

This clone was found once. The chain employs TRBV6-2 or TRBV6-3 and TRBJ2-7, with 7 bases matching TRBD1. This CDR3 comprises 16 residues. Trimming cost V 2 bases and J 5 bases; bases outside gene matches: 12. The germline CDR1 and CDR2 sequences are MNHEY and SVGEGT. DNA for the CDR3: TGTGCCAGCAGTTACCGGGTGCGAGGGGGCCCCCACGAGCAGTACTTC. Protein product: CASSYRVRGGPHEQYF.

The chain joins TRBV5-1 to TRBJ2-1, with unresolved D. The CDR3 has 15 amino acids. The V gene lost 0 bases and the J gene lost 6 bases, with 13 bases spanning the gap. Germline V gene lookup returns CDR1 SGHRS and CDR2 YFSETQ. The CDR3: CASSLETVSINEQFF. CDR3 bases: TGCGCCAGCAGCTTGGAAACAGTCTCCATCAATGAGCAGTTCTTC.

This sequence joins TRBV7-2 and TRBJ2-6, with TRBD1 identical over 7 bases. Germline trimming cut 1 base from V and 0 bases from J; bases unmatched to any gene: 6. The length of the CDR3 is 18 residues. The V gene's germline CDR1 is SGHTA and CDR2 FQGNSA. The CDR3 DNA reads TGTGCCAGCAGCTTAGGACAGGGTCTAGGCTCTGGGGCCAACGTCCTGACTTTC. It yields the protein CASSLGQGLGSGANVLTF.

The J gene is TRBJ2-3, the V gene TRBV6-5; 9 bases map to TRBD2. Germline V gives CDR1 MNHEY, CDR2 SVGAGI. After removal of 6 bases from V and 4 bases from J, the junction contained 8 bases not matched to a gene. CDR3 length: 15 amino acids. The CDR3 DNA sequence: TGTGCCAGCAGGCTCGGCGGGGGGGCATCAGATACGCAGTATTTT. Its protein product is CASRLGGGASDTQYF.

The chain has TRBV6-5 and TRBJ1-2; D is perhaps TRBD1 (6 bases). The V and J ends lost 5 bases and 2 bases respectively, with 12 bases between them. Germline assignment: CDR1 MNHEY and CDR2 SVGAGI. CDR3 length: 14 residues. The CDR3 region is CASSRTADNYGYTF. The CDR3 coding sequence is TGTGCCAGCAGTCGGACAGCCGACAACTATGGCTACACCTTC.

The chain joins TRBV12-3 or TRBV12-4 to TRBJ1-1; tentatively, D is TRBD1 (6 bases). The CDR3 is made up of 13 amino acids. The V end was cut by 6 bases, the J end by 4 bases, with 12 bases between. CDR3 in amino acids: CASRHRESTEAFF. Written as DNA, the CDR3 is TGTGCCAGCAGACACAGGGAGAGCACTGAAGCTTTCTTT.

This chain uses TRBV15 with TRBJ2-7; D may be TRBD1 (5 bases). V lost 0 bases, J lost 5 bases, and 14 bases lay in between. Germline assignment: CDR1 LNHNV and CDR2 YYDKDF (reference sequence). CDR3 length equals 15 residues. The CDR3 nucleotides read TGTGCCACCAGCAGAGATCTAGTATTGGGGCACGAGCAGTACTTC. This sequence encodes CATSRDLVLGHEQYF. Together with reference TRBV15 and TRBJ2-7, the CDR3 gives the full variable domain: DAMVIQNPRYQVTQFGKPVTLSCSQTLNHNVMYWYQQKSSQAPKLLFHYYDKDFNNEADTPDNFQSRRPNTSFCFLDIRSPGLGDTAMYLCATSRDLVLGHEQYFGPGTRLTVT.

Here the CDR3 DNA reads TGTGCCAGCAGCTTCGGGGGAGCGGATACGCAGTATTTT. It encodes CASSFGGADTQYF. This chain connects TRBV5-4 to TRBJ2-3, with a possible D match to TRBD2 (6 bases). The CDR3 covers 13 residues. Germline V gives CDR1 SGHNT, CDR2 YYREEE (reference sequence). V was clipped by 2 bases and J by 6 bases, with 10 bases between them.

V and J are TRBV19 and TRBJ1-1, with D tentatively TRBD1 (5 bases). The germline V and J ends were trimmed by 8 bases and 1 base, with 14 bases remaining between them. There are 14 residues in the CDR3. CDR1 LNHDA and CDR2 SQIVND come from the germline V gene (reference sequence). CDR3 coding DNA: TGTGCCAGTGGCCCCAGGGAAAGGAACACTGAAGCTTTCTTT. This codes for CASGPRERNTEAFF.

The chain's CDR3 is CATSKDRTYEQYF. CDR3 nucleotide sequence: TGTGCCACCAGCAAGGACAGGACCTACGAGCAGTACTTC. The rearrangement links TRBV15 to TRBJ2-7; TRBD1 matches 7 bases. This CDR3 spans 13 amino acids. Per the germline V gene, CDR1 is LNHNV and CDR2 is YYDKDF (reference sequence). The ends lost 4 bases at V and 2 bases at J; junction bases unmatched: 2.